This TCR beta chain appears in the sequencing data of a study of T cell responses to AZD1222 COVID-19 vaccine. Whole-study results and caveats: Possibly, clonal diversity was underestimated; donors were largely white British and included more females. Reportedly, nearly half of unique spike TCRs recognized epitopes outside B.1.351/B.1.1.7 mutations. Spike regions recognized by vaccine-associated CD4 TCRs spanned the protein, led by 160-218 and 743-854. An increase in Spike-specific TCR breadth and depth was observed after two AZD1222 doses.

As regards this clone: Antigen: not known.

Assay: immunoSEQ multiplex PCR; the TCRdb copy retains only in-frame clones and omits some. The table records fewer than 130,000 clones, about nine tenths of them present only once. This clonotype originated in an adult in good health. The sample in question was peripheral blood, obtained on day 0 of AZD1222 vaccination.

The CDR3 region has the DNA TGTGCCAGCAGCTTAAATGGACGGACTAATTCACCCCTCCACTTT. Protein product: CASSLNGRTNSPLHF. The chain links TRBV7-3 to TRBJ1-6; no definite D call. The V gene lost 1 base and the J gene lost 6 bases, with 10 bases spanning the gap. In germline, CDR1 is SGHTA, CDR2 FQGTGA. The CDR3 sequence is 15 residues long.